Below, one T cell receptor beta chain is given with its context. The table lists this clone with a few counts. Which antigen it targets is not known. Base qualities were left out, and no much larger clone turns up one base away. This sample is part of a study of beta chain features in type 1 diabetes (dated by TCRdb to 2016 to 2019). About the investigation overall: No differences in mean age, gender distribution, total cell number or subset yield were found between patients and healthy donors. The study compared TCRB repertoires of sorted circulating CD4+ T cell subsets between recently diagnosed type 1 diabetes patients and matched healthy donors. Regulatory and stem cell-like memory subsets were obtained from only 8 patients and about eight healthy donors, while naive and central memory subsets were obtained from all 30 or so donors. A total of around 110,000,000 sorted cells were examined across all samples, and a strong correlation was observed between cell number per subset and RNA yield. Results the study describes overall, beyond this receptor: In all four CD4+ subsets, TCRB CDR3 length was moderately but significantly shorter in type 1 diabetes patients. PCR might favor shorter templates, but patient and control samples were amplified and corrected together, so any skew would affect both groups equally. Fewer insertions and more nucleotide deletions at VDJ recombination sites were observed in patients with type 1 diabetes, implying thymic rearrangement abnormalities. Naive, central memory and regulatory TCRB repertoires appeared to be more alike among patients than among healthy donors. Sequencing cDNA rather than genomic DNA could over-represent highly expressing activated cells, although activation and CD3 levels did not differ between groups. Because the HLA sub-analyses included only small numbers of individuals, any influence of HLA type on TCRB rearrangement was left unresolved.

The CDR3 holds 13 amino acids from the cysteine to the phenylalanine. CDR3 DNA only is kept here, 39 bases in frame from base 1. Taken from the germline V gene, the CDR1 and CDR2 loops are SQVTM and ANQGSEA. At the junction V is shortened by 7 bases and J by 6 bases, with 19 bases in between. All of the isolated RNA was reverse transcribed with the High Capacity cDNA Reverse Transcription Kit, so expressed TCRB transcripts were sequenced. Deep immunoSEQ sequencing was applied to naive, central memory and regulatory T cell samples, giving an average of roughly 3.6 million total reads per sample. Sorted cells were lysed in RLT buffer and RNA was extracted with DNase-treated RNeasy Micro or Mini kits, depending on cell number. To prevent cross-contamination, every cell subset was processed on its own, while patient and healthy donor samples were processed together. The immunoSEQ multiplex PCR was used to amplify TCRB sequences from cDNA, generating 87-bp fragments that spanned the CDR3 region. The amplicons were sequenced using the Illumina HiSeq platform. On the study's bioinformatics: PCR bias was computationally corrected using synthetic template baselines, reads within Hamming distance 2 were collapsed, and singletons that could not be merged were discarded. Reads were aligned to IMGT to assign V, D and J genes, CDR3 length, and insertions or deletions at six rearrangement sites. Within each subset, clonotype counts were normalized to sorted cell number, after which true diversity and Gini coefficients were computed with the tcR R package. The overlap coefficient, calculated on TCRB nucleotide sequences, was used to measure repertoire sharing. As a proxy for the pre-selection repertoire, out-of-frame TCRB sequences from naive cells were analyzed. Not all clones reach the TCRdb copy of this immuneACCESS table, which keeps in-frame sequences only. Checked studies attribute under half of the gap to unresolved V genes and leave the rest unexplained. The V and J calls and clone size were taken over from that table, and D and trimming were inferred from the DNA. The sample profile shows nearly 250,000 clones; 12% to 15% of them were found once. The ten top clones hold roughly 0.028% of the sample.

From each donor, a single peripheral blood sample of 95 to 150 mL on average was drawn into heparinised tubes. Naive, central memory, regulatory and stem cell-like memory CD4+ T cells were sorted on a BD FACSAria II using a panel including CD45RO, CCR7, CD25, CD127, CD95 and CD27. Purity was above 98% for every sorted population. PBMCs were separated immediately by Lymphoprep density gradient centrifugation and were stained directly, without being cultured. To minimize batch effects, samples were stained and sorted in pairs, one healthy donor with one patient per experiment. What was sequenced was naive CD4+ T cells from blood. The cell subset or site label corresponds to: true naive CD4+ T cells. The chain uses TRBV29-1 and TRBJ2-7; the D gene is possibly TRBD1, with 6 bases matching. This sequence originates from a woman in her thirties or forties in good health. The sequenced DNA: TGCAGCGCTGATCAGGGGACGGGGTCCGAGCAGTACTTC. The translation is CSADQGTGSEQYF.